This T cell receptor (beta chain) was documented in a study of T cell changes during pregnancy in multiple sclerosis. With 4 bases removed from V and 8 bases from J, the gap between germline ends came to 12 bases. This CDR3 contains 12 residues. Germline CDR1 is MDHEN and CDR2 is SYDVKM. The protocol was immunoSEQ multiplex PCR, while the TCRdb copy is restricted to in-frame clones and leaves out a portion. The sample lists around 80,000 clones, around 90% occurring once. The source material was peripheral blood, sampled before pregnancy. This rearrangement joins TRBV28 to TRBJ2-7, with D unresolved. This sequence originates from a female donor with multiple sclerosis, enrolled in a pregnancy study. The CDR3 DNA is TGTGCCAGCAGTTCCACCTCTACGAAGCAGTACTTC. Amino acid sequence: CASSSTSTKQYF.